These T cell receptor beta chains were read from a single sample in a study of blood T cell repertoires in COVID-19. Method: immunoSEQ multiplex PCR; TCRdb's copy keeps in-frame clones and lacks some. The sample has about 260,000 clones; 86% are singletons. The specimen was PBMCs or T cells enriched from blood (not recorded which). All receptors come from a woman between 45 and 60 years old who had recovered from COVID-19. The CDR3 runs from the conserved cysteine through the conserved F or W. The order of the fields is V gene, D gene, J gene, clone size, CDR3 protein, CDR3 DNA. D genes are given only for firm matches. The size entry is marked missing in some rows and otherwise reads once, few, many or a size class.

v_call: TRBV4-3
d_call: .
j_call: TRBJ1-3
clone_size: .
cdr3_aa: CASSQTGIGGNTIYF
cdr3_nt: TGCGCCAGCAGCCAAACAGGAATCGGTGGAAACACCATATATTTT

v_call: TRBV19
d_call: .
j_call: TRBJ1-5
clone_size: .
cdr3_aa: CASTYTLGSNQPQHF
cdr3_nt: TGTGCCAGTACCTATACTTTGGGCAGCAATCAGCCCCAGCATTTT

v_call: TRBV30
d_call: TRBD1
j_call: TRBJ1-4
clone_size: .
cdr3_aa: CAWGQGTELFF
cdr3_nt: TGTGCCTGGGGACAGGGGACTGAACTGTTTTTT

v_call: TRBV5-1
d_call: TRBD2
j_call: TRBJ2-4
clone_size: .
cdr3_aa: CASSFGSGRNIQYF
cdr3_nt: TGCGCCAGCAGCTTTGGGAGCGGGAGAAACATTCAGTACTTC

v_call: TRBV19
d_call: TRBD2
j_call: TRBJ2-7
clone_size: .
cdr3_aa: CASSIVSGSSYEQYF
cdr3_nt: TGTGCCAGTAGTATAGTTAGCGGGAGCTCCTACGAGCAGTACTTC

v_call: TRBV27
d_call: TRBD1
j_call: TRBJ1-5
clone_size: .
cdr3_aa: CASSLLGGAKDQPQHF
cdr3_nt: TGTGCCAGCAGTTTATTAGGGGGCGCGAAGGATCAGCCCCAGCATTTT

v_call: TRBV4-3
d_call: .
j_call: TRBJ1-1
clone_size: .
cdr3_aa: CASSQDSPVTNTEAFF
cdr3_nt: TGCGCCAGCAGCCAAGATAGCCCCGTTACGAACACTGAAGCTTTCTTT

v_call: TRBV7-2
d_call: .
j_call: TRBJ1-1
clone_size: .
cdr3_aa: CASSPQIWGDTEAFF
cdr3_nt: TGTGCCAGCAGCCCCCAAATATGGGGGGACACTGAAGCTTTCTTT

v_call: TRBV7-3
d_call: .
j_call: TRBJ1-2
clone_size: .
cdr3_aa: CASSSRVGAEGYTF
cdr3_nt: TGTGCCAGCAGCAGCCGGGTGGGAGCCGAAGGCTACACCTTC

v_call: TRBV19
d_call: TRBD1
j_call: TRBJ1-2
clone_size: .
cdr3_aa: CASAGTGGTGGYTF
cdr3_nt: TGTGCCAGTGCCGGGACAGGGGGCACGGGTGGCTACACCTTC

v_call: TRBV3-1/TRBV3-2
d_call: .
j_call: TRBJ1-5
clone_size: .
cdr3_aa: CASSQGDYQPQHF
cdr3_nt: TGTGCCAGCAGCCAAGGGGACTATCAGCCCCAGCATTTT

v_call: TRBV7-3
d_call: .
j_call: TRBJ2-5
clone_size: .
cdr3_aa: CASSLSGWGNQETQYF
cdr3_nt: TGTGCCAGCAGCTTATCTGGGTGGGGCAACCAAGAGACCCAGTACTTC

v_call: TRBV11-3
d_call: .
j_call: TRBJ2-7
clone_size: once
cdr3_aa: CASSVTTNYEQYF
cdr3_nt: TGTGCCAGCAGTGTTACTACAAACTACGAGCAGTACTTC

v_call: TRBV7-8
d_call: TRBD1
j_call: TRBJ1-1
clone_size: .
cdr3_aa: CASSLPLGGSSTEAFF
cdr3_nt: TGTGCCAGCAGCTTACCGTTAGGGGGCTCAAGCACTGAAGCTTTCTTT

v_call: TRBV18
d_call: TRBD1
j_call: TRBJ1-1
clone_size: once
cdr3_aa: CASSDRDEAFF
cdr3_nt: TGTGCCAGCTCAGACAGGGACGAAGCTTTCTTT

v_call: TRBV5-1
d_call: .
j_call: TRBJ1-4
clone_size: .
cdr3_aa: CASSPPLGGDNEKLFF
cdr3_nt: TGCGCCAGCAGCCCCCCCCTCGGCGGAGATAATGAAAAACTGTTTTTT

v_call: TRBV2
d_call: .
j_call: TRBJ1-2
clone_size: .
cdr3_aa: CASSQYYGYTF
cdr3_nt: TGTGCCAGCAGTCAGTACTATGGCTACACCTTC

v_call: TRBV11-2
d_call: .
j_call: TRBJ2-7
clone_size: .
cdr3_aa: CASSPPGTPSGEQYF
cdr3_nt: TGTGCCAGCAGCCCACCCGGGACACCGTCGGGAGAGCAGTACTTC

v_call: TRBV21-1
d_call: .
j_call: TRBJ1-2
clone_size: .
cdr3_aa: CASSPRGVGEVFNYGYTF
cdr3_nt: TGTGCCAGCAGCCCCCGAGGCGTGGGGGAGGTTTTTAACTATGGCTACACCTTC

v_call: TRBV18
d_call: .
j_call: TRBJ1-5
clone_size: .
cdr3_aa: CASSPNEGNEPQHF
cdr3_nt: TGTGCCAGCTCACCAAATGAGGGTAACGAGCCCCAGCATTTT

v_call: TRBV15
d_call: .
j_call: TRBJ2-7
clone_size: .
cdr3_aa: CATSRGTGGGTYEQYF
cdr3_nt: TGTGCCACCAGCAGGGGAACGGGTGGGGGCACCTACGAGCAGTACTTC

v_call: TRBV19
d_call: TRBD1
j_call: TRBJ2-5
clone_size: .
cdr3_aa: CASSTDRGRKTQYF
cdr3_nt: TGTGCCAGTAGTACCGACAGGGGGCGTAAGACCCAGTACTTC

v_call: TRBV4-2
d_call: .
j_call: TRBJ2-3
clone_size: .
cdr3_aa: CASSPRGVADTQYF
cdr3_nt: TGTGCCAGCAGCCCCCGCGGGGTCGCAGATACGCAGTATTTT

v_call: TRBV4-2
d_call: TRBD2
j_call: TRBJ2-7
clone_size: .
cdr3_aa: CASSQPGLGSYEQYF
cdr3_nt: TGTGCCAGCAGCCAGCCGGGACTAGGATCCTACGAGCAGTACTTC

v_call: TRBV9
d_call: TRBD1
j_call: TRBJ2-7
clone_size: .
cdr3_aa: CASSLDRGSYEQYF
cdr3_nt: TGTGCCAGCAGCCTAGACAGGGGGTCCTACGAGCAGTACTTC

v_call: TRBV7-2
d_call: .
j_call: TRBJ2-7
clone_size: .
cdr3_aa: CASSSRRGPGVDEQYF
cdr3_nt: TGTGCCAGCAGCTCTCGGAGGGGCCCGGGGGTCGACGAGCAGTACTTC

v_call: TRBV7-2
d_call: TRBD1
j_call: TRBJ2-7
clone_size: .
cdr3_aa: CASSVRQGQREQYF
cdr3_nt: TGTGCCAGCAGCGTAAGACAGGGGCAAAGGGAGCAGTACTTC

v_call: TRBV7-2
d_call: .
j_call: TRBJ2-7
clone_size: .
cdr3_aa: CASSPRARGSHEQYF
cdr3_nt: TGTGCCAGCAGCCCCCGCGCTAGGGGAAGCCACGAGCAGTACTTC

v_call: TRBV12-3/TRBV12-4
d_call: .
j_call: TRBJ2-5
clone_size: few
cdr3_aa: CASSPAGETQYF
cdr3_nt: TGTGCCAGCAGCCCGGCGGGGGAGACCCAGTACTTC

v_call: TRBV6-6
d_call: .
j_call: TRBJ2-7
clone_size: .
cdr3_aa: CASSYSNPGTYEQYF
cdr3_nt: TGTGCCAGCAGTTACTCGAATCCAGGGACCTACGAGCAGTACTTC

v_call: TRBV5-4
d_call: .
j_call: TRBJ1-1
clone_size: .
cdr3_aa: CASMKGGLMNTEAFF
cdr3_nt: TGTGCCAGCATGAAGGGGGGGCTCATGAACACTGAAGCTTTCTTT

v_call: TRBV11-2
d_call: .
j_call: TRBJ2-7
clone_size: .
cdr3_aa: CASSSEGGSYEQYF
cdr3_nt: TGTGCCAGCAGCTCCGAAGGCGGCTCCTACGAGCAGTACTTC

v_call: TRBV6-2/TRBV6-3
d_call: .
j_call: TRBJ1-6
clone_size: many
cdr3_aa: CASSLPVIRGNSPLHF
cdr3_nt: TGTGCCAGCAGTTTACCAGTCATCAGGGGAAATTCACCCCTCCACTTT

v_call: TRBV6-1
d_call: TRBD2
j_call: TRBJ2-5
clone_size: .
cdr3_aa: CASSDLAGNQETQYF
cdr3_nt: TGTGCCAGCAGTGACCTAGCGGGGAACCAAGAGACCCAGTACTTC

v_call: TRBV2
d_call: .
j_call: TRBJ1-3
clone_size: .
cdr3_aa: CASSPLRRQSSGNTIYF
cdr3_nt: TGTGCCAGCAGTCCTCTCCGGAGGCAGAGCTCTGGAAACACCATATATTTT

v_call: TRBV7-9
d_call: TRBD2
j_call: TRBJ2-2
clone_size: .
cdr3_aa: CASSLGEGTTASPGELFF
cdr3_nt: TGTGCCAGCAGCTTAGGGGAGGGGACTACGGCGTCCCCCGGGGAGCTGTTTTTT

v_call: TRBV2
d_call: TRBD1
j_call: TRBJ2-1
clone_size: .
cdr3_aa: CASTRDRVNEQFF
cdr3_nt: TGTGCCAGCACCCGCGACAGGGTCAATGAGCAGTTCTTC

v_call: TRBV12-3/TRBV12-4
d_call: TRBD1
j_call: TRBJ2-2
clone_size: .
cdr3_aa: CASTKQGAGELFF
cdr3_nt: TGTGCCAGCACGAAACAGGGGGCCGGGGAGCTGTTTTTT

v_call: TRBV29-1
d_call: .
j_call: TRBJ2-7
clone_size: .
cdr3_aa: CSVSLVAVDEQYF
cdr3_nt: TGCAGCGTTTCCCTGGTGGCGGTAGACGAGCAGTACTTC

v_call: TRBV15
d_call: TRBD1
j_call: TRBJ1-2
clone_size: .
cdr3_aa: CATSRELGQGYGYTF
cdr3_nt: TGTGCCACCAGCAGAGAGTTGGGACAGGGGTATGGCTACACCTTC